This T cell receptor (beta chain) appears in the sequencing data of a study of vaccination and CD4 T cells after COVID-19. Trimming took 1 base from V and 4 from J; bases not matched to a gene: 9. The CDR3 consists of 17 residues. Per germline, CDR1 MGHDK and CDR2 SYGVNS. The Oncomine TCR Beta short-read assay sequenced DNA from cultured CD4+ T cells. From the PCR reads, TCRdb called clonotypes with MiXCR, one entry per CDR3 protein. Among about 21,000 distinct CDR3 sequences listed, roughly 37% were seen once. As for treatment: approximately nine-day PBMC culture with coronavirus spike peptide pools or control peptides (ViraFEST assay). This clonotype was counted only a few times. The antigen is not known.

The gene calls are TRBV25-1 and TRBJ1-1; TRBD1 matches at 10 bases. The specimen comprised CD4+ T cells from blood, cultured in vitro, sampled before SARS-CoV-2 vaccination. This receptor was obtained from a human donor who received a COVID-19 vaccine. This CDR3 is CASSESEWDRGGTEAFF. CDR3 coding DNA: TGTGCCAGCAGTGAATCGGAGTGGGACAGGGGTGGCACTGAAGCTTTCTTT.